The 28 T cell receptor beta chains below were found in one sample sequenced in a study of T-cell reconstitution after alpha-beta-depleted transplantation in children. For TCRbeta, the library was prepared with unique molecular identifiers. TCRdb processed the PCR reads anew with MiXCR; each CDR3 protein has one entry. The table records hundreds of thousands of distinct CDR3 sequences, about an eighth of them present only once. The source was PBMCs, collected before TCRalphabeta/CD19-depleted stem cell transplant. The receptor source for this set is a girl between 2 and 10 years old with congenital amegakaryocytic thrombocytopenia, due to receive a stem cell transplant.

This chain links TRBV6-5 with TRBJ2-3; 8 bases line up with TRBD2. After removal of 0 bases from V and 14 bases from J, the junction contained 7 bases not matched to a gene. This CDR3 region has 13 residues. The V gene's germline CDR1 is MNHEY and CDR2 SVGAGI. The CDR3 is CASSYSRGLDAYF. The DNA of the CDR3 is TGTGCCAGCAGTTACTCGAGGGGACTAGACGCGTATTTT.

There are many counts of this clonotype. The V gene is TRBV7-2, the J gene TRBJ2-2; D remains unclear. CDR1 is SGHTA, CDR2 FQGNSA, per germline. The CDR3 extends over 16 amino acids. The V and J ends lost 4 bases and 1 base respectively, with 13 bases between them. For the CDR3, the DNA is TGTGCCAGCAGCTCCGACCCAACCGGGAACACCGGGGAGCTGTTTTTT. Translated, it gives CASSSDPTGNTGELFF.

In the case of this clonotype: The CDR3 does not end in the conserved phenylalanine or tryptophan, so this is likely a read error. It is unclear where the CDR3 begins or ends on the DNA, so no DNA is shown, and the CDR3 is as TCRdb lists it. V and J are TRBV6-6 and TRBJ2-7; TRBD2 reflects the table's D call only, with no check against the DNA. Germline V gene sequence: CDR1 MNHNY, CDR2 SVGAGI (reference sequence). A total of 11 residues make up the CDR3, ends included. CDR3 loop: CASSYSRTWGP.

The V and J genes are TRBV20-1 and TRBJ2-1, with TRBD2 as a possible D gene (6 bases). The germline V and J ends were trimmed by 6 bases and 3 bases, with 21 bases remaining between them. The CDR3 runs to 16 residues. Germline V gives CDR1 DFQATT, CDR2 SNEGSKA (reference sequence). CDR3 bases: TGCAGTGCAAGGGACTCAATAGCGATTTTCTACAATGAGCAGTTCTTC. Its translation: CSARDSIAIFYNEQFF.

This clonotype was found many times. CDR3 sequence (DNA): TGCGCCAGCAGCTATGGGGGGAACACTGAAGCTTTCTTT. Translation gives CASSYGGNTEAFF. V gene TRBV5-1 combines with J gene TRBJ1-1; the D gene is possibly TRBD1 (5 bases). Germline V lookup: CDR1 SGHRS, CDR2 YFSETQ. This CDR3 is built from 13 residues. V was trimmed by 3 bases and J by 1 base, leaving 7 bases between them.

This clonotype showed up many times. The chain is built from TRBV5-1 and TRBJ2-7, with a possible D match to TRBD1 (6 bases). CDR3 length: 15 amino acids. Trimming cost V 4 bases and J 2 bases, with 16 bases left between them. The germline V gene has CDR1 SGHRS and CDR2 YFSETQ. The CDR3 loop reads CASSQQTGGPYEQYF. Written as DNA, the CDR3 is TGCGCCAGCAGCCAACAGACAGGCGGCCCCTACGAGCAGTACTTC.

This clonotype was recorded at least ten times. The chain joins TRBV28 to TRBJ2-6, with D uncertain. V lost 2 bases, J lost 4 bases, and 9 bases lay in between. This CDR3 has 15 amino acids. CDR1 is MDHEN and CDR2 is SYDVKM in the germline V gene. The CDR3 DNA is TGTGCCAGCAGTTTACCTTTGTCCGGGGCCAACGTCCTGACTTTC. Residues: CASSLPLSGANVLTF.

In its sample, this clonotype was seen many times. The chain links TRBV6-2 or TRBV6-3 to TRBJ2-1, with D uncertain. The CDR3 covers 13 residues. Trimming stripped 1 base from V and 7 bases from J, with 8 bases between. The germline gives CDR1 MNHEY, CDR2 SVGEGT. The CDR3 sequence is CASSYFLTNEQFF. The CDR3 DNA follows: TGTGCCAGCAGTTACTTTCTCACTAATGAGCAGTTCTTC.

CDR3 region: CASSDEAPEQYF. Written as DNA, the CDR3 is TGCGCCAGCAGTGACGAGGCCCCGGAGCAGTACTTC. This rearrangement joins TRBV10-2 to TRBJ2-7; no clear D. The V end was cut by 3 bases, the J end by 7 bases, with 10 bases between. The CDR3 consists of 12 residues. Germline assignment: CDR1 WSHSY and CDR2 SAAADI.

This clonotype has a count of ten or more. The rearrangement joins TRBV20-1 to TRBJ2-1, with D perhaps matching TRBD2 (5 bases). Trimming pared 6 bases from V and 4 bases from J, leaving 19 bases between. This CDR3 spans 15 amino acids. Germline V lookup: CDR1 DFQATT, CDR2 SNEGSKA (reference sequence). The CDR3 nucleotides are TGCAGTGCCCCTTACCCAGCGGAACGGTACAATGAGCAGTTCTTC. Translation gives CSAPYPAERYNEQFF.

To note about this clonotype: This may arise from a read error, as a much more abundant clone is one base away. The chain combines TRBV4-1 with TRBJ2-3; D remains unclear. This CDR3 has 15 residues. CDR1 and CDR2 from the germline V gene are MGHRA and YSYEKL. The CDR3 DNA reads as TGCGCCAGCAGCCAAGATGGTACAAGCACAGTTACGCAGTATTTT. The encoded protein is CASSQDGTSTVTQYF.

Many counts were recorded for this clonotype. The chain has TRBV20-1 and TRBJ1-6, with D hard to call. With 0 bases removed from V and 6 bases from J, the gap between germline ends came to 6 bases. CDR1 and CDR2 from the germline V gene are DFQATT and SNEGSKA (reference sequence). This CDR3 is built from 13 residues. This CDR3 is CSARDVSNSPLHF. The CDR3 DNA sequence: TGCAGTGCTAGAGATGTCTCTAATTCACCCCTCCACTTT.

Many counts were recorded for this clonotype. Mismatch with germline at one junction end may stem from a read error. This sequence joins TRBV12-3 or TRBV12-4 and TRBJ1-6; the match to TRBD1 covers 7 bases. This CDR3 contains 11 residues. The DNA of the CDR3 is TGTGCCAGCAGTTTGATGGGACAGACTTACTTT. Translation: CASSLMGQTYF.

The chain combines TRBV20-1 with TRBJ2-4; a weak D match, TRBD2 (5 bases). CDR1 is DFQATT and CDR2 is SNEGSKA in the germline V gene (reference sequence). The CDR3 is made up of 16 amino acids. Between the trimmed V and J ends, which lost 0 bases and 9 bases, there was a span of 21 bases. This CDR3 is CSARDIASPGLSIQYF. In DNA form, the CDR3 reads TGCAGTGCTAGAGATATCGCTAGCCCTGGCCTAAGCATTCAGTACTTC.

This sequence joins TRBV7-8 and TRBJ2-6; 7 bases align to TRBD1. V dropped 4 bases and J dropped 0; count of bases not matched to a gene: 6. The CDR3 spans 17 residues. Germline V gives CDR1 SGHVS, CDR2 FQNEAQ. CDR3 coding DNA: TGTGCCAGCAGCTCCGGGACAGCCATCTCTGGGGCCAACGTCCTGACTTTC. Its protein is CASSSGTAISGANVLTF.

This clonotype was seen only a few times. The rearrangement links TRBV5-1 to TRBJ2-7; no firm D call. CDR1 is SGHRS and CDR2 is YFSETQ in the germline V gene. With 0 bases removed from V and 5 bases from J, the gap between germline ends came to 15 bases. The CDR3 runs to 15 residues. This CDR3 is CASSLARLSGDEQYF. The CDR3 nucleotides read TGCGCCAGCAGCTTGGCCCGGCTCTCGGGTGACGAGCAGTACTTC.

This clonotype was recorded a few times. The J gene is TRBJ2-5, the V gene TRBV27; possibly TRBD1 or TRBD2 for D (5 bases each). Germline loops: CDR1 MNHEY, CDR2 SMNVEV (reference sequence). The CDR3 has 14 residues. V was cut by 3 bases and J by 7 bases, with 15 bases left in between. DNA for the CDR3: TGTGCCAGCAGTTTGGACACCCTTGGGGGGACCCAGTACTTC. It specifies CASSLDTLGGTQYF.

There are a few counts of this clonotype. The gene calls are TRBV18 and TRBJ1-1; D not certain. The V end was cut by 0 bases, the J end by 0 bases, with 11 bases between. This CDR3 spans 16 amino acids. In germline, CDR1 is KGHSH, CDR2 LQKENI. In nucleotides, the CDR3 is TGTGCCAGCTCACCACCGGGGTCACCCATGAACACTGAAGCTTTCTTT. It encodes CASSPPGSPMNTEAFF.

The chain combines TRBV20-1 with TRBJ2-7, with D possibly being TRBD2 (5 bases). V was clipped by 0 bases and J by 6 bases, with 18 bases between them. This CDR3 region has 15 residues. The germline gives CDR1 DFQATT, CDR2 SNEGSKA (reference sequence). Here the CDR3 DNA reads TGCAGTGCTAGAGACGGTCCCAGGAGGATCGGCGAGCAGTACTTC. This gives the protein CSARDGPRRIGEQYF.

The chain has TRBV28 and TRBJ2-7; D call uncertain. Trimming shortened V by 6 bases and J by 3 bases, and 15 bases separated the two germline ends. The CDR3 has 14 residues. In germline, CDR1 is MDHEN, CDR2 SYDVKM. The CDR3 DNA reads TGTGCCAGCAGCCTCCTCGGCGTGGGCTACGAGCAGTACTTC. Residues: CASSLLGVGYEQYF.

This clonotype was detected many times. The chain joins TRBV12-3 or TRBV12-4 to TRBJ2-2; 9 nucleotides line up with TRBD2. V lost 6 bases, J lost 6 bases, and 14 bases stayed unmatched. The CDR3 length is 17 residues. CDR3 DNA sequence: TGTGCCAGCAGCACATTCTTAGCGGGAGTGTTGTCCGGGGAGCTGTTTTTT. It yields the protein CASSTFLAGVLSGELFF.

The gene calls are TRBV12-3 or TRBV12-4 and TRBJ2-3; 7 bases fit TRBD2. V lost 6 bases, J lost 5 bases, and 14 bases stayed unmatched. This CDR3 is 16 amino acids long. This chain's CDR3 is CASSRPGGGSGDTQYF. CDR3 bases: TGTGCCAGCAGCCGACCCGGGGGAGGGAGTGGAGATACGCAGTATTTT.

In its sample, this clonotype was seen many times. The rearrangement links TRBV20-1 to TRBJ2-7; 7 bases align to TRBD1. The V gene end was trimmed by 7 bases and the J gene end by 3 bases; junction bases not matched to a gene: 9. CDR1 is DFQATT, CDR2 SNEGSKA, per germline (reference sequence). This CDR3 spans 13 amino acids. The CDR3 coding sequence is TGCAGTGGGAGGACAGGAAGTGGCTACGAGCAGTACTTC. It yields the protein CSGRTGSGYEQYF.

Ten or more counts support this clonotype. The genes are TRBV12-3 or TRBV12-4 and TRBJ2-2; perhaps TRBD2 as D (6 bases). This CDR3 comprises 17 residues. Trimming took 7 bases from V and 0 from J, leaving 18 bases between them. DNA of the CDR3: TGTGCCAGCATGCTCCGGGCGGGGCCGGCGAACACCGGGGAGCTGTTTTTT. Translated, it gives CASMLRAGPANTGELFF.

In its sample, this clonotype was seen many times. This rearrangement joins TRBV29-1 to TRBJ2-1; TRBD2 aligns across 7 bases. The CDR3 spans 13 residues. In germline, CDR1 is SQVTM, CDR2 ANQGSEA. V shed 6 bases, J shed 2 bases, and the junction held 4 bases outside the gene matches. The CDR3 is CSVASGAYNEQFF. Written as DNA, the CDR3 is TGCAGCGTCGCTAGCGGAGCCTACAATGAGCAGTTCTTC.

In this sample, this clonotype turned up many times. The rearrangement links TRBV12-3 or TRBV12-4 to TRBJ2-1; TRBD2 might be the D (6 bases). This CDR3 region has 15 residues. Trimming cost V 6 bases and J 2 bases, with 14 bases left between them. Here the CDR3 reads CASRLRGKTYNEQFF. CDR3 bases: TGTGCCAGCAGACTTCGGGGGAAAACCTACAATGAGCAGTTCTTC.

V usage is TRBV7-9 and J usage is TRBJ1-2; possible D gene TRBD1, 6 bases. The V end was cut by 5 bases, the J end by 8 bases, with 12 bases between. Germline assignment: CDR1 SEHNR and CDR2 FQNEAQ (reference sequence). The CDR3 spans 12 residues. The chain's CDR3 is CASSRTDVGYTF. CDR3 sequence (DNA): TGTGCCAGCAGCCGGACAGACGTAGGCTACACCTTC.

This clonotype was counted a few times. The rearrangement links TRBV12-3 or TRBV12-4 to TRBJ2-6; D is undetermined. The germline V and J ends were trimmed by 6 bases and 0 bases, with 12 bases remaining between them. This CDR3 is 16 amino acids long. The CDR3 region is CASSPQGGSGANVLTF. Written as DNA, the CDR3 is TGTGCCAGCAGCCCTCAAGGTGGCTCTGGGGCCAACGTCCTGACTTTC.